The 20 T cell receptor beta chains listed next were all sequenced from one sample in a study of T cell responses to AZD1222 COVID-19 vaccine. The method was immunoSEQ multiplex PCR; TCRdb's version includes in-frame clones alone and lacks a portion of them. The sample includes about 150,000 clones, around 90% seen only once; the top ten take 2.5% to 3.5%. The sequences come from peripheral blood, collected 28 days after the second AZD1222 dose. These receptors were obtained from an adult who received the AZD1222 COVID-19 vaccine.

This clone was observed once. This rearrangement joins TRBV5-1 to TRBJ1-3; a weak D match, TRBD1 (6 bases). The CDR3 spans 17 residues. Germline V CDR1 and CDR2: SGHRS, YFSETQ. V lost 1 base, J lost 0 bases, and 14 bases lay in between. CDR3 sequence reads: CASSLLTGTYSGNTIYF. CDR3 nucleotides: TGCGCCAGCAGCTTGTTAACAGGGACCTACTCTGGAAACACCATATATTTT. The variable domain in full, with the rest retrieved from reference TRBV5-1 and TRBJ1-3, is KAGVTQTPRYLIKTRGQQVTLSCSPISGHRSVSWYQQTPGQGLQFLFEYFSETQRNKGNFPGRFSGRQFSNSRSEMNVSTLELGDSALYLCASSLLTGTYSGNTIYFGEGSWLTVV.

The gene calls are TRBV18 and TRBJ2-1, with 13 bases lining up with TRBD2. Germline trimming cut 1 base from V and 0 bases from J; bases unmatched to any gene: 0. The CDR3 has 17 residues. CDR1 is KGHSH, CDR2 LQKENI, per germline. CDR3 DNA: TGTGCCAGCTCACCACGGACTAGCGGGAGCTCCTACAATGAGCAGTTCTTC. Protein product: CASSPRTSGSSYNEQFF.

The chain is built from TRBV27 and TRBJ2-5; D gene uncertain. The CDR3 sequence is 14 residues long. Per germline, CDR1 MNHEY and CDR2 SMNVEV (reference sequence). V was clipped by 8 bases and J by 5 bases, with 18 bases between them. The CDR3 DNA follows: TGTGCCAGCTCAACACGAGGTCCCATGGAGACCCAGTACTTC. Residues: CASSTRGPMETQYF.

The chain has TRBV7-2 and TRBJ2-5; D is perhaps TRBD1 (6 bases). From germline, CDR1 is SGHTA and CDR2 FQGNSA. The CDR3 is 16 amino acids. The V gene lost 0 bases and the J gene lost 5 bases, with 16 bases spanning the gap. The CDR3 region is CASSLASQPQGETQYF. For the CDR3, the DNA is TGTGCCAGCAGCTTAGCCTCCCAACCCCAGGGGGAGACCCAGTACTTC. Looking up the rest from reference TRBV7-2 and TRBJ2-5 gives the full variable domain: GAGVSQSPSNKVTEKGKDVELRCDPISGHTALYWYRQSLGQGLEFLIYFQGNSAPDKSGLPSDRFSAERTGGSVSTLTIQRTQQEDSAVYLCASSLASQPQGETQYFGPGTRLLVL.

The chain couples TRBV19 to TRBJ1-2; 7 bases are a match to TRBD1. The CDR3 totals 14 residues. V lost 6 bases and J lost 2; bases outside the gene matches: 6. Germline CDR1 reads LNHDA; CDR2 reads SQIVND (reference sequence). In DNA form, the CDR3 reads TGTGCCAGTAGGAACAGGGGACTCAACTATGGCTACACCTTC. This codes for CASRNRGLNYGYTF.

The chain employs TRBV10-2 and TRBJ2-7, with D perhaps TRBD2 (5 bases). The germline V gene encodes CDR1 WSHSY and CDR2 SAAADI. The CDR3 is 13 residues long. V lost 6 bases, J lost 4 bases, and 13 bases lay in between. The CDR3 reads CASRGGSLYEQYF. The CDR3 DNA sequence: TGCGCCAGCAGGGGCGGGTCTCTGTACGAGCAGTACTTC.

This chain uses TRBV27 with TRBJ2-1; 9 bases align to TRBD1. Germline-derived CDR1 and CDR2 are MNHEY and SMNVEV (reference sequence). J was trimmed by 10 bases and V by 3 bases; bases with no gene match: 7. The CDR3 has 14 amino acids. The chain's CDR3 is CASSFTGGAWEQFF. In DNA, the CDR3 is TGTGCCAGCAGTTTCACAGGGGGCGCATGGGAGCAGTTCTTC.

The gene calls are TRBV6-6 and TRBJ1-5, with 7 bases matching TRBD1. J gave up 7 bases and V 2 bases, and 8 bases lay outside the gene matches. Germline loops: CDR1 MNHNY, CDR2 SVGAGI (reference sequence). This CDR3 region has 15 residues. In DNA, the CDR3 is TGTGCCAGCAGTTACGGGAACAGGGGTGGACAGCCCCAGCATTTT. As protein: CASSYGNRGGQPQHF.

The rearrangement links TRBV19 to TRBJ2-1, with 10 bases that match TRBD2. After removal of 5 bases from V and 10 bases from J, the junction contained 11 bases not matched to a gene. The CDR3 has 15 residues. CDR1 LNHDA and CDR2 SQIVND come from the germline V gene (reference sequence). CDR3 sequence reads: CASSEFLAGVREQFF. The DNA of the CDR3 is TGTGCCAGTAGTGAGTTCCTAGCGGGAGTCAGAGAGCAGTTCTTC.

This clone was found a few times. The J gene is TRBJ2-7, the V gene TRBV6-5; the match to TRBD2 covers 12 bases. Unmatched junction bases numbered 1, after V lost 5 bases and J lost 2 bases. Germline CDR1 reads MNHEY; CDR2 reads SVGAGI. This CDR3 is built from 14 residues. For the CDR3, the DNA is TGTGCCAGCAGTAGACTAGCGGGAGCCTACGAGCAGTACTTC. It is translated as CASSRLAGAYEQYF.

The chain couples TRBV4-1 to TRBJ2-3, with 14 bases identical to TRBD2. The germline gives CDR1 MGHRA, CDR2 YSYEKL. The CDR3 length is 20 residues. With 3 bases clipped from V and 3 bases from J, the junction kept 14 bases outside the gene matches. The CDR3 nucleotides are TGCGCCAGCAGCCACGGTACCGGACTAGCGGGAGGCCGTGGAACAGATACGCAGTATTTT. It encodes CASSHGTGLAGGRGTDTQYF.

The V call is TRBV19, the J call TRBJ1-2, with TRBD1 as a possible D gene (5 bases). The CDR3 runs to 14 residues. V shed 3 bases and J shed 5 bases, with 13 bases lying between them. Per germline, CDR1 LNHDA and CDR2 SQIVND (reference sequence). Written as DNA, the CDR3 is TGTGCCAGTAGTATGGCCGACAGCATTTATGGCTACACCTTC. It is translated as CASSMADSIYGYTF.

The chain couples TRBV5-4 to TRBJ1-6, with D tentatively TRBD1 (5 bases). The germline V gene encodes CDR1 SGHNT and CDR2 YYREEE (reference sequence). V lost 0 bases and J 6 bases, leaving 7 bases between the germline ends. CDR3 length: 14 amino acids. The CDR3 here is CASSLGDLNSPLHF. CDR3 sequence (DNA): TGTGCCAGCAGCTTGGGGGACCTTAATTCACCCCTCCACTTT. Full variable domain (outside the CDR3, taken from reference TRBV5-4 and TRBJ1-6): ETGVTQSPTHLIKTRGQQVTLRCSSQSGHNTVSWYQQALGQGPQFIFQYYREEENGRGNFPPRFSGLQFPNYSSELNVNALELDDSALYLCASSLGDLNSPLHFGNGTRLTVT.

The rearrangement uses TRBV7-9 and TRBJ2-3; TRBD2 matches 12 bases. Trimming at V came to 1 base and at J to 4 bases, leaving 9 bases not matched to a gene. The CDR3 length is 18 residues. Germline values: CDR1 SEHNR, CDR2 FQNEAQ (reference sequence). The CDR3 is CASSLGASGRAGSDTQYF. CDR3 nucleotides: TGTGCCAGCAGCTTAGGGGCTAGCGGGAGGGCCGGGTCAGATACGCAGTATTTT.

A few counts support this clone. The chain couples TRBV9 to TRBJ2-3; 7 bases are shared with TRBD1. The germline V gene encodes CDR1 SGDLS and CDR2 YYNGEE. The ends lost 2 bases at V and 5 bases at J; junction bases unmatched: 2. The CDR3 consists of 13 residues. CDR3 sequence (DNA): TGTGCCAGCAGCGTCCGGACAGGAGATACGCAGTATTTT. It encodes CASSVRTGDTQYF.

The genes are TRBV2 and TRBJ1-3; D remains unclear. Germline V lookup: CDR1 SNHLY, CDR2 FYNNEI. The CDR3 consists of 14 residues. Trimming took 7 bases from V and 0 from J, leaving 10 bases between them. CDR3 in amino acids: CASKSMASGNTIYF. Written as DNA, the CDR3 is TGTGCCAGCAAGAGTATGGCCTCTGGAAACACCATATATTTT.

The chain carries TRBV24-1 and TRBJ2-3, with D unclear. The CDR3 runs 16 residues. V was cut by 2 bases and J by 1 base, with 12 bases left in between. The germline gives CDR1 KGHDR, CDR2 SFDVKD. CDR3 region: CATSDSTPPGTDTQYF. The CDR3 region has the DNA TGTGCCACCAGTGATTCGACGCCACCGGGCACAGATACGCAGTATTTT.

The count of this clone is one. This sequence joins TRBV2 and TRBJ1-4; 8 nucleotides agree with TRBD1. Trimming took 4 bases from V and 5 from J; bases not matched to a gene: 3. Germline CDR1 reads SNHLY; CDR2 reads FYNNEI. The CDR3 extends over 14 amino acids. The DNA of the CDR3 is TGTGCCAGCAGTGGGGGGACAGGAAATGAAAAACTGTTTTTT. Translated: CASSGGTGNEKLFF.

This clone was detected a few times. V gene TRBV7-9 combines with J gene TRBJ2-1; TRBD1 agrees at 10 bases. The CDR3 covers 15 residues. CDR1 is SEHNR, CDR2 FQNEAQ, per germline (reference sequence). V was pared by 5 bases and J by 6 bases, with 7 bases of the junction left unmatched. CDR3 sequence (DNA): TGTGCCAGCAGCAAACCGGGACAGGGGTTCAATGAGCAGTTCTTC. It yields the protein CASSKPGQGFNEQFF.

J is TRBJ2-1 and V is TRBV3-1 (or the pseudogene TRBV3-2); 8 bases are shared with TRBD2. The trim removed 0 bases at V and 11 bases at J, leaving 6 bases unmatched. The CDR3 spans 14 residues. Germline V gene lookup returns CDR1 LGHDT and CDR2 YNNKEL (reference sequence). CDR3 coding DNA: TGTGCCAGCAGCCAAGACCCGGGAGGGCCAAAGCAGTTCTTC. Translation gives CASSQDPGGPKQFF.